These 29 T cell receptor beta chains were all obtained from the same sample, sequenced in a study of a mutant IDH1 vaccine in newly diagnosed glioma. Their antigen targets remain unknown. Time point denoted: week 35, safety follow-up. Vaccine doses each comprised 300 ug of mutant IDH1 20-mer peptide, with topical imiquimod. Here immunoSEQ multiplex PCR was the method, and the copy in TCRdb shows in-frame clones only, minus some. The sample has about 54,000 clones, under 90% seen once. The starting material was PBMCs, obtained from a glioma patient whose treatment included an IDH1 peptide vaccine. The receptors stem from a woman aged 18-29 years with glioma.

The V gene is TRBV5-6, the J gene TRBJ2-2, with D perhaps TRBD1 (6 bases). Germline CDR1 and CDR2: SGHDT and YYEEEE. The ends were cut back, 0 bases at V and 0 bases at J, with 6 bases in the middle. The CDR3 has 15 residues. CDR3 amino acids: CASSLAGANTGELFF. The CDR3 nucleotides are TGTGCCAGCAGCTTGGCAGGGGCGAACACCGGGGAGCTGTTTTTT.

This chain uses TRBV2 with TRBJ2-1; TRBD2 is a possible D gene (5 bases). Trimming took off 4 bases at V and 0 bases at J, with 13 bases between the two ends. CDR1 and CDR2 from the germline V gene are SNHLY and FYNNEI. CDR3 size: 16 residues. In DNA, the CDR3 is TGTGCCAGCAGTGTGTCCGCGCGGGCCTCCTACAATGAGCAGTTCTTC. Its translation is CASSVSARASYNEQFF.

This clone was found a few times. The chain has TRBV6-5 and TRBJ1-1; D is unresolved. Per the germline V gene, CDR1 is MNHEY and CDR2 is SVGAGI. With 4 bases removed from V and 0 bases from J, the gap between germline ends came to 6 bases. The CDR3 is 13 residues long. CDR3 nucleotide sequence: TGTGCCAGCAGTTCAGCGCTGAACACTGAAGCTTTCTTT. Amino acids: CASSSALNTEAFF.

The table lists this clone with a count of one. This sequence joins TRBV5-6 and TRBJ1-1, with TRBD1 identical over 8 bases. J was trimmed by 10 bases and V by 4 bases; bases with no gene match: 12. The germline gives CDR1 SGHDT, CDR2 YYEEEE. This CDR3 spans 14 amino acids. CDR3 sequence (DNA): TGTGCCAGCAGCGGGAGGACAGGGCGGCCGGGAGCTTTCTTT. It is translated as CASSGRTGRPGAFF.

The rearrangement uses TRBV5-4 and TRBJ2-5, with TRBD1 as a possible D gene (6 bases). This CDR3 comprises 14 residues. Germline values: CDR1 SGHNT, CDR2 YYREEE (reference sequence). The V end was cut by 1 base, the J end by 0 bases, with 7 bases between. The CDR3 protein is CASSLRTDQETQYF. The CDR3 nucleotides are TGTGCCAGCAGCTTGCGGACAGACCAAGAGACCCAGTACTTC.

The chain employs TRBV12-2 and TRBJ2-7; the tabulated D call, TRBD1, remains unverified against the DNA. TRBV12-2 is classified as a pseudogene. The CDR3 covers 15 residues. The CDR3 DNA is TGTGCAAGTCGCTCTCCGGGACAGACCTCGCACGAGCAGTACTTC. Translation gives CASRSPGQTSHEQYF.

The CDR3: CASSLEGWREDSYEQYF. CDR3 nucleotides: TGTGCCAGCAGCTTAGAGGGGTGGCGGGAGGATTCCTACGAGCAGTACTTC. The rearrangement joins TRBV13 to TRBJ2-7; 8 bases align to TRBD2. Germline V gene lookup returns CDR1 PRHDT and CDR2 FYEKMQ (reference sequence). The CDR3 is 17 residues long. The J segment lost 1 base and the V segment lost 1 base, leaving 9 bases of the junction unmatched.

This chain uses TRBV6-5 with TRBJ1-2; no definite D call. Germline CDR1 MNHEY, CDR2 SVGAGI. The CDR3 extends over 15 amino acids. The germline V and J ends were trimmed by 2 bases and 4 bases, with 14 bases remaining between them. The CDR3 nucleotides are TGTGCCAGCAGTTACCTGGGCATCAATAGCTATGGCTACACCTTC. This encodes CASSYLGINSYGYTF.

This chain connects TRBV9 to TRBJ2-1; 9 bases map to TRBD1. From germline, CDR1 is SGDLS and CDR2 YYNGEE. Unmatched junction bases numbered 6, after V lost 0 bases and J lost 8 bases. This CDR3 comprises 15 residues. The CDR3 sequence is CASSVATGGFDEQFF. The CDR3 DNA sequence: TGTGCCAGCAGCGTAGCTACAGGGGGCTTCGATGAGCAGTTCTTC.

The chain uses TRBV9 and TRBJ1-6; 7 bases are a match to TRBD1. The germline gives CDR1 SGDLS, CDR2 YYNGEE. The CDR3 spans 16 residues. Germline trimming cut 3 bases from V and 4 bases from J; bases unmatched to any gene: 7. Here the CDR3 reads CASSAATGPYNSPLHF. The CDR3 DNA reads TGTGCCAGCAGCGCCGCGACAGGGCCTTATAATTCACCCCTCCACTTT.

The chain carries TRBV7-6 and TRBJ2-7; 9 nucleotides align to TRBD2. Germline V lookup: CDR1 SGHVS, CDR2 FNYEAQ. Germline trimming cut 2 bases from V and 1 base from J; bases unmatched to any gene: 3. The CDR3 is 15 amino acids. The CDR3 sequence: CASSLRGGASYEQYF. The CDR3 DNA reads as TGTGCCAGCAGCTTACGCGGGGGGGCGTCCTACGAGCAGTACTTC.

The chain uses TRBV9 and TRBJ2-5, with TRBD1 as a possible D gene (5 bases). There are 14 residues in the CDR3. CDR1 and CDR2 (germline): SGDLS, YYNGEE. The V gene lost 0 bases and the J gene lost 3 bases, with 9 bases spanning the gap. The CDR3 DNA is TGTGCCAGCAGCGTAGGGCAGGGCAAAGAGACCCAGTACTTC. Its translation: CASSVGQGKETQYF. Full variable domain (remainder filled in from reference TRBV9 and TRBJ2-5): DSGVTQTPKHLITATGQRVTLRCSPRSGDLSVYWYQQSLDQGLQFLIQYYNGEERAKGNILERFSAQQFPDLHSELNLSSLELGDSALYFCASSVGQGKETQYFGPGTRLLVL.

The chain carries TRBV11-3 and TRBJ2-1, with TRBD2 matching 8 bases. The CDR3 runs 12 residues. Germline V CDR1 and CDR2: SGHNT, YENEEA. V gave up 2 bases and J gave up 12 bases; unmatched junction bases: 3. Here the CDR3 DNA reads TGTGCCAGCAGCTTACCAGGGACTAGGCAGTTCTTC. Its translation is CASSLPGTRQFF. Looking up the rest from reference TRBV11-3 and TRBJ2-1 gives the full variable domain: EAGVVQSPRYKIIEKKQPVAFWCNPISGHNTLYWYLQNLGQGPELLIRYENEEAVDDSQLPKDRFSAERLKGVDSTLKIQPAELGDSAVYLCASSLPGTRQFFGPGTRLTVL.

CDR3 sequence reads: CASSYSLTGSAQYF. The CDR3 DNA follows: TGTGCCAGCAGTTACTCCCTGACAGGGTCAGCGCAGTATTTT. The genes are TRBV6-5 and TRBJ2-3; 7 bases match TRBD1. The CDR3 extends over 14 amino acids. Per the germline V gene, CDR1 is MNHEY and CDR2 is SVGAGI. The junction had 7 bases not matched to a gene; V was cut back by 0 bases and J by 10 bases.

CDR3 nucleotide sequence: TGTGCCAGCAGCTTAACGGGCGGGGAGGGAACGCAGTATTTT. Its protein is CASSLTGGEGTQYF. The genes are TRBV7-3 and TRBJ2-3; TRBD2 aligns across 7 bases. V dropped 0 bases and J dropped 9; count of bases not matched to a gene: 6. The length of the CDR3 is 14 residues. In germline, CDR1 is SGHTA, CDR2 FQGTGA.

This rearrangement joins TRBV10-3 to TRBJ2-2; TRBD2 matches 10 bases. The CDR3 runs to 16 residues. The V and J ends lost 6 bases and 0 bases, in that order; junction bases with no gene match: 4. CDR1 is ENHRY, CDR2 SYGVKD, per germline. CDR3 DNA: TGTGCCATCAGCGGACTAGCGGCCTCGAACACCGGGGAGCTGTTTTTT. This gives the protein CAISGLAASNTGELFF.

The chain carries TRBV9 and TRBJ2-3; 11 bases align to TRBD2. The CDR3 spans 14 residues. Losses at the gene ends were 6 bases for V and 3 bases for J; bases not matched to a gene: 3. Germline values: CDR1 SGDLS, CDR2 YYNGEE. The CDR3 here is CASNLAGGTDTQYF. The CDR3 nucleotides read TGTGCCAGCAACCTAGCGGGGGGTACAGATACGCAGTATTTT.

In its sample, this clone was seen a few times. The chain couples TRBV5-1 to TRBJ1-1; TRBD1 is a possible D gene (5 bases). Germline values: CDR1 SGHRS, CDR2 YFSETQ. The V and J ends lost 0 bases and 7 bases respectively, with 7 bases between them. This CDR3 contains 12 residues. The DNA for the CDR3 is TGCGCCAGCAGCTTGGCCGGGGGTGAAGCTTTCTTT. As protein: CASSLAGGEAFF.

The V and J genes are TRBV5-6 and TRBJ2-6; a weak D match, TRBD1 (6 bases). Trimming cost V 1 base and J 0 bases, with 11 bases left between them. The CDR3 is 17 residues long. Germline-derived CDR1 and CDR2 are SGHDT and YYEEEE. CDR3 sequence: CASSLTGTHSGANVLTF. CDR3 nucleotide sequence: TGTGCCAGCAGCTTGACAGGGACACACTCTGGGGCCAACGTCCTGACTTTC.

The V gene is TRBV7-8, the J gene TRBJ1-2; D uncertain. Trimming shortened V by 0 bases and J by 8 bases, and 16 bases separated the two germline ends. The CDR3 length is 15 residues. Germline CDR1 reads SGHVS; CDR2 reads FQNEAQ. The CDR3 loop is CASSLAGLDGRGYTF. The CDR3 bases are TGTGCCAGCAGCTTAGCGGGGTTGGATGGGCGAGGCTACACCTTC.

Only a few counts were recorded for this clone. The chain employs TRBV13 and TRBJ1-1; D is unclear. CDR1 and CDR2 from the germline V gene are PRHDT and FYEKMQ (reference sequence). This CDR3 region has 13 residues. Trimming took off 3 bases at V and 3 bases at J, with 8 bases between the two ends. CDR3 nucleotide sequence: TGTGCCAGCAGCTTGTGGACGGACACTGAAGCTTTCTTT. This codes for CASSLWTDTEAFF.

The chain links TRBV19 to TRBJ2-7; 12 bases agree with TRBD2. V shed 3 bases, J shed 6 bases, and the junction held 6 bases outside the gene matches. The germline gives CDR1 LNHDA, CDR2 SQIVND (reference sequence). The CDR3 runs 15 residues. CDR3 in amino acids: CASSISSGGAGEQYF. As DNA, the CDR3 is TGTGCCAGTAGTATTTCTAGCGGGGGGGCAGGCGAGCAGTACTTC. Full variable domain (missing parts from reference TRBV19 and TRBJ2-7): DGGITQSPKYLFRKEGQNVTLSCEQNLNHDAMYWYRQDPGQGLRLIYYSQIVNDFQKGDIAEGYSVSREKKESFPLTVTSAQKNPTAFYLCASSISSGGAGEQYFGPGTRLTVT.

A note on this clone: A junction boundary mismatches the germline segment, possibly from a read error. The chain joins TRBV11-3 to TRBJ1-2; D ambiguous. Germline CDR1 is SGHNT and CDR2 is YENEEA. This CDR3 is 12 amino acids long. Here the CDR3 reads CASSLDSTDLDF. CDR3 coding DNA: TGTGCCAGCAGCTTAGATAGTACGGACCTTGACTTC.

The chain has TRBV2 and TRBJ1-5; D uncertain. In germline, CDR1 is SNHLY, CDR2 FYNNEI. CDR3 size: 14 residues. V lost 4 bases to trimming and J lost 7 bases, with 14 bases between them. The CDR3 loop is CASSVDFPKQPQHF. In DNA form, the CDR3 reads TGTGCCAGCAGTGTAGACTTCCCTAAACAGCCCCAGCATTTT. Based on the CDR3 plus reference TRBV2 and TRBJ1-5, the full variable domain is EPEVTQTPSHQVTQMGQEVILRCVPISNHLYFYWYRQILGQKVEFLVSFYNNEISEKSEIFDDQFSVERPDGSNFTLKIRSTKLEDSAMYFCASSVDFPKQPQHFGDGTRLSIL.

The V gene is TRBV29-1, the J gene TRBJ2-7; no definite D call. Germline CDR1 SQVTM, CDR2 ANQGSEA. The CDR3 extends over 12 amino acids. The germline V and J ends were trimmed by 4 bases and 3 bases, with 10 bases remaining between them. The CDR3 protein is CSVVESLYEQYF. The CDR3 nucleotides are TGCAGCGTTGTTGAATCCCTCTACGAGCAGTACTTC.

J is TRBJ2-3 and V is TRBV5-5; tentatively, D is TRBD1 (6 bases). V was cut by 7 bases and J by 5 bases, with 23 bases left in between. The CDR3 totals 16 residues. Germline V gene data show CDR1 as SGHKS and CDR2 as YYEKEE (reference sequence). CDR3 DNA sequence: TGTGCCAGCGCTGAGACAGGTGCAGGGGTGGAAGATACGCAGTATTTT. It specifies CASAETGAGVEDTQYF. Variable domain in full (rest from reference TRBV5-5 and TRBJ2-3): DAGVTQSPTHLIKTRGQQVTLRCSPISGHKSVSWYQQVLGQGPQFIFQYYEKEERGRGNFPDRFSARQFPNYSSELNVNALLLGDSALYLCASAETGAGVEDTQYFGPGTRLTVL.

The genes are TRBV5-1 and TRBJ1-2; D remains unclear. This CDR3 contains 13 residues. Trimming removed 4 bases at V and 3 bases at J, with 10 bases between. CDR1 and CDR2 (germline): SGHRS, YFSETQ. The CDR3 DNA sequence: TGCGCCAGCAGCCCTCAGGAGTACTATGGCTACACCTTC. Protein sequence: CASSPQEYYGYTF.

The rearrangement joins TRBV27 to TRBJ2-5; no reliable D call. Germline CDR1 is MNHEY and CDR2 is SMNVEV (reference sequence). The germline V and J ends were trimmed by 1 base and 0 bases, with 0 bases remaining between them. CDR3 size: 12 residues. For the CDR3, the DNA is TGTGCCAGCAGTTTATACCAAGAGACCCAGTACTTC. Amino acids: CASSLYQETQYF.

The chain carries TRBV4-3 and TRBJ1-1, with D unclear. Per the germline V gene, CDR1 is LGHNA and CDR2 is YSLEER. Trimming cost V 4 bases and J 2 bases, with 8 bases left between them. This CDR3 is 13 amino acids long. In DNA form, the CDR3 reads TGCGCCAGCAGCCTAGATGGAAACACTGAAGCTTTCTTT. This codes for CASSLDGNTEAFF.